This T cell receptor (beta chain) was sequenced in a study of patients and donors after allogeneic stem cell transplantation. The CDR3 runs to 14 residues. Germline V lookup: CDR1 SGDLS, CDR2 YYNGEE. V lost 3 bases to trimming and J lost 4 bases, with 13 bases between them. Using its own MiXCR run on the RT-PCR reads, TCRdb lists one record per CDR3 protein. The sample includes some 150,000 distinct CDR3 sequences, about a third of them seen just once. This clonotype was detected only a few times. The TCR was taken from a human donor who was either an allogeneic HSCT recipient or a stem cell or donor lymphocyte infusion donor (not recorded which). It is not recorded whose cells these are; they may come from a transplant donor. The V gene is TRBV9, the J gene TRBJ1-2; TRBD1 is a possible D gene (5 bases). The sample consisted of blood, either unsorted or a sorted T cell fraction (not recorded which). The CDR3 protein is CASSAGPDGYGYTF. CDR3 DNA: TGTGCCAGCAGCGCGGGGCCGGACGGCTATGGCTACACCTTC.